The next 25 T cell receptor beta chains were all read from a single sample in a study of T-cell reconstitution after alpha-beta-depleted transplantation in children. Preparation of the TCRbeta library was carried out with unique molecular identifiers. From the PCR reads, TCRdb called clonotypes with MiXCR, one entry per CDR3 protein. Of 300,000 to 400,000 distinct CDR3 sequences in the sample, 15% to 20% were seen once. The sequences come from PBMCs, mostly from graft donor cells, collected 360 days after TCRalphabeta/CD19-depleted stem cell transplant. The receptors were sampled from a male patient aged 2-9 years who had a stem cell transplant for acute lymphoblastic leukemia, so the T cells may come from the graft donor.

This chain connects TRBV4-3 to TRBJ2-5; no reliable D call. V dropped 4 bases and J dropped 1 base, with 13 bases sitting between them. The CDR3 length is 15 residues. Per the germline V gene, CDR1 is LGHNA and CDR2 is YSLEER. The CDR3 region has the DNA TGCGCCAGCAGCCGCGATCCCAGGACCCAAGAGACCCAGTACTTC. Residues: CASSRDPRTQETQYF.

This clonotype has more than one count but fewer than ten. The gene calls are TRBV12-3 or TRBV12-4 and TRBJ2-5; D may be TRBD2 (6 bases). The V end lost 3 bases, the J end lost 2 bases, and 13 bases lay between the germline ends. The length of the CDR3 is 15 residues. CDR3 sequence (DNA): TGTGCCAGCAGTTTGGGACTGACGAGGCAAGAGACCCAGTACTTC. It yields the protein CASSLGLTRQETQYF.

The V and J genes are TRBV12-3 or TRBV12-4 and TRBJ2-2; the D call may be TRBD1 or TRBD2 (5 bases each). V lost 6 bases and J 7 bases, leaving 15 bases between the germline ends. CDR3 size: 14 residues. CDR3 amino acids: CASSLAGAGGELFF. The DNA of the CDR3 is TGTGCCAGCAGCCTAGCCGGGGCCGGCGGGGAGCTGTTTTTT.

The chain recombines TRBV2 with TRBJ2-1; 9 positions match TRBD2. The CDR3 consists of 18 residues. Germline V gene sequence: CDR1 SNHLY, CDR2 FYNNEI. The J segment lost 9 bases and the V segment lost 8 bases, leaving 23 bases of the junction unmatched. DNA of the CDR3: TGTGCCAGCTGGGGACCTTTTAGCGGGAGAAGGGGGGTGGGTGAGCAGTTCTTC. Its translation: CASWGPFSGRRGVGEQFF.

This rearrangement joins TRBV15 to TRBJ2-5; D unresolved. The germline V gene has CDR1 LNHNV and CDR2 YYDKDF (reference sequence). This CDR3 is 13 amino acids long. The V gene lost 5 bases and the J gene lost 3 bases, with 10 bases spanning the gap. Here the CDR3 DNA reads TGTGCCACCAGCCGCCCGACGGAAGAGACCCAGTACTTC. Protein product: CATSRPTEETQYF.

The rearrangement joins TRBV4-3 to TRBJ2-7; 8 positions agree with TRBD2. In germline, CDR1 is LGHNA, CDR2 YSLEER. With V trimmed by 1 base and J by 2 bases, 13 bases remained unmatched. This CDR3 region has 18 residues. The CDR3 region is CASSQVGQTSGVTYEQYF. CDR3 coding DNA: TGCGCCAGCAGCCAAGTAGGGCAAACTAGCGGCGTTACCTACGAGCAGTACTTC.

This clonotype was counted ten times or more. The CDR3 region has the DNA TGCAGTGCTAGCGTTAACCCAGGGCAGTCAGATACGCAGTATTTT. It codes for CSASVNPGQSDTQYF. This chain joins TRBV20-1 and TRBJ2-3; weak D call: TRBD1 (5 bases). V lost 3 bases and J 4 bases, leaving 17 bases between the germline ends. The CDR3 has 15 residues. Germline CDR1 and CDR2: DFQATT and SNEGSKA (reference sequence).

This sequence joins TRBV7-2 and TRBJ2-7; 9 positions agree with TRBD1. After removal of 0 bases from V and 5 bases from J, the junction contained 5 bases not matched to a gene. CDR1 and CDR2 from the germline V gene are SGHTA and FQGNSA. This CDR3 spans 15 amino acids. CDR3 sequence (DNA): TGTGCCAGCAGCTTAGCGGGACAGGGTATCGACGAGCAGTACTTC. It encodes CASSLAGQGIDEQYF.

The J gene is TRBJ1-4, the V gene TRBV2; possible D gene TRBD1, 5 bases. Germline lookup yields CDR1 SNHLY and CDR2 FYNNEI. V lost 0 bases, J lost 10 bases, and 18 bases lay in between. The CDR3 totals 16 residues. CDR3 protein: CASSEALWQFGGKLFF. The CDR3 nucleotides are TGTGCCAGCAGTGAAGCGCTTTGGCAGTTCGGGGGAAAACTGTTTTTT.

This clonotype was seen more than once but under ten times. Here the CDR3 DNA reads TGTGCCAGCAGCGGGGGGGGGACTAGCAGCAATGAGCAGTTCTTC. Its translation: CASSGGGTSSNEQFF. The V and J genes are TRBV28 and TRBJ2-1; 9 bases match TRBD2. This CDR3 is 15 amino acids long. The germline CDR1 and CDR2 sequences are MDHEN and SYDVKM. With V trimmed by 6 bases and J by 6 bases, 9 bases remained unmatched.

The chain combines TRBV20-1 with TRBJ2-1, with D uncertain. CDR3 size: 13 residues. Germline assignment: CDR1 DFQATT and CDR2 SNEGSKA (reference sequence). Trimming pared 6 bases from V and 6 bases from J, leaving 15 bases between. CDR3 region: CSALIPGLNEQFF. Here the CDR3 DNA reads TGCAGTGCCCTGATCCCGGGTCTCAATGAGCAGTTCTTC.

V and J are TRBV6-5 and TRBJ2-5, with D tentatively TRBD2 (5 bases). V gave up 8 bases and J gave up 5 bases, with 9 bases separating them. CDR1 and CDR2 from the germline V gene are MNHEY and SVGAGI. The CDR3 extends over 11 amino acids. The CDR3, as DNA: TGTGCCAGCGCAAGGGAGGAGACCCAGTACTTC. It specifies CASAREETQYF.

Only a few counts were recorded for this clonotype. The rearrangement links TRBV28 to TRBJ1-4; 7 bases map to TRBD1. The CDR3 covers 16 residues. V gave up 3 bases and J gave up 8 bases; unmatched junction bases: 12. Looked up from germline, CDR1 is MDHEN and CDR2 is SYDVKM. CDR3 region: CASSFPRQGTREKLFF. In DNA form, the CDR3 reads TGTGCCAGCAGTTTCCCAAGACAGGGAACGAGGGAAAAACTGTTTTTT.

This clonotype was counted only a few times. J is TRBJ2-1 and V is TRBV21-1; no check of the table's D call, TRBD1, against the DNA was made. TRBV21-1 is a documented pseudogene. CDR3 length equals 15 residues. The CDR3 sequence is CASGRQGPSYNEQFF. CDR3 nucleotides: TGTGCCAGCGGGAGACAGGGGCCCTCCTACAATGAGCAGTTCTTC.

This clonotype was seen more than once but under ten times. The chain uses TRBV11-2 and TRBJ2-6; 7 bases match TRBD1. Germline trimming cut 1 base from V and 0 bases from J; bases unmatched to any gene: 0. The CDR3 spans 16 residues. Germline V CDR1 and CDR2: SGHAT, FQNNGV. The CDR3 loop reads CASSLGDSSGANVLTF. The DNA for the CDR3 is TGTGCCAGCAGCTTAGGGGACAGCTCTGGGGCCAACGTCCTGACTTTC. The full variable domain, with the rest looked up from reference TRBV11-2 and TRBJ2-6, is EAGVAQSPRYKIIEKRQSVAFWCNPISGHATLYWYQQILGQGPKLLIQFQNNGVVDDSQLPKDRFSAERLKGVDSTLKIQPAKLEDSAVYLCASSLGDSSGANVLTFGAGSRLTVL.

This clonotype has only a few counts. The CDR3 sequence: CASSLEGTSRWDTQYF. The CDR3 nucleotides are TGTGCCAGCAGCTTGGAAGGGACTAGTAGGTGGGATACGCAGTATTTT. V gene TRBV5-4 combines with J gene TRBJ2-3; TRBD2 aligns across 8 bases. This CDR3 has 16 residues. The V segment lost 0 bases and the J segment 6 bases; nucleotides outside the gene matches: 9. The germline CDR1 and CDR2 sequences are SGHNT and YYREEE (reference sequence).

The chain couples TRBV7-8 to TRBJ2-7; D not certain. The CDR3 runs to 14 residues. Per the germline V gene, CDR1 is SGHVS and CDR2 is FQNEAQ. With 4 bases removed from V and 1 base from J, the gap between germline ends came to 11 bases. Here the CDR3 reads CASSSLRFSYEQYF. As DNA, the CDR3 is TGTGCCAGCAGCTCCCTCCGGTTTTCCTACGAGCAGTACTTC.

This clonotype has a count of ten or more. This CDR3 reads CASSPGTSGRKETQYF. CDR3 nucleotide sequence: TGTGCCAGCAGTCCCGGGACTAGCGGGAGAAAAGAGACCCAGTACTTC. The chain carries TRBV6-2 or TRBV6-3 and TRBJ2-5; TRBD2 agrees at 14 bases. The V gene's germline CDR1 is MNHEY and CDR2 SVGEGT. This CDR3 spans 16 amino acids. V gave up 5 bases and J gave up 3 bases; unmatched junction bases: 5.

This chain connects TRBV9 to TRBJ2-1; possibly TRBD1 for D (5 bases). The CDR3 is 16 residues long. Trimming left V 3 bases short and J 0 bases short, with 13 bases between. Germline V gene sequence: CDR1 SGDLS, CDR2 YYNGEE. CDR3 amino acids: CASSATTGHSYNEQFF. CDR3 coding DNA: TGTGCCAGCAGCGCCACAACAGGTCACTCCTACAATGAGCAGTTCTTC.

This clonotype was counted between two and nine times. This rearrangement joins TRBV7-2 to TRBJ1-5; D is ambiguous. CDR1 and CDR2 from the germline V gene are SGHTA and FQGNSA. V was clipped by 1 base and J by 4 bases, with 11 bases between them. The CDR3 extends over 15 amino acids. The CDR3 DNA is TGTGCCAGCAGCTTAGAGGCAGTCGGGAATCAGCCCCAGCATTTT. Translating it yields CASSLEAVGNQPQHF.

This rearrangement joins TRBV5-1 to TRBJ2-7, with D possibly being TRBD1 (6 bases). The germline V and J ends were trimmed by 0 bases and 2 bases, with 9 bases remaining between them. The CDR3 runs to 14 residues. Germline V gives CDR1 SGHRS, CDR2 YFSETQ. CDR3 sequence: CASSLGGPTYEQYF. In DNA, the CDR3 is TGCGCCAGCAGCTTGGGGGGGCCCACCTACGAGCAGTACTTC.

This chain joins TRBV27 and TRBJ1-1; a weak D match, TRBD1 (5 bases). Trimming took 4 bases from V and 1 from J, leaving 10 bases between them. The CDR3 sequence is 14 residues long. Germline V gene lookup returns CDR1 MNHEY and CDR2 SMNVEV (reference sequence). The CDR3 DNA is TGTGCCAGCAGTTACGGGGACGGGAACACTGAAGCTTTCTTT. Translation gives CASSYGDGNTEAFF.

The CDR3: CSAAPPGKLYEQYF. In nucleotides, the CDR3 is TGCAGTGCAGCACCCCCGGGGAAACTCTACGAGCAGTACTTC. The J gene is TRBJ2-7, the V gene TRBV20-1; perhaps TRBD2 as D (5 bases). The V gene lost 6 bases and the J gene lost 3 bases, with 18 bases spanning the gap. Germline assignment: CDR1 DFQATT and CDR2 SNEGSKA (reference sequence). This CDR3 spans 14 amino acids.

This clonotype was detected many times. The chain is built from TRBV20-1 and TRBJ2-5, with 8 bases lining up with TRBD2. The CDR3 contains 14 residues. CDR1 DFQATT and CDR2 SNEGSKA come from the germline V gene (reference sequence). V was clipped by 3 bases and J by 4 bases; unmatched bases: 7. This CDR3 reads CSASPGAGGETQYF. The CDR3 DNA is TGCAGTGCTAGCCCGGGTGCGGGAGGAGAGACCCAGTACTTC.

This clonotype appeared a few times. The rearrangement uses TRBV25-1 and TRBJ2-2; 8 nucleotides align to TRBD2. Germline CDR1 reads MGHDK; CDR2 reads SYGVNS. V trimming: 7 bases; J trimming: 6 bases; junction bases outside the gene matches: 7. CDR3 length: 14 residues. CDR3 sequence (DNA): TGTGCCAGCACCAAAACGGGAGGGGCCGGGGAGCTGTTTTTT. Its protein is CASTKTGGAGELFF.